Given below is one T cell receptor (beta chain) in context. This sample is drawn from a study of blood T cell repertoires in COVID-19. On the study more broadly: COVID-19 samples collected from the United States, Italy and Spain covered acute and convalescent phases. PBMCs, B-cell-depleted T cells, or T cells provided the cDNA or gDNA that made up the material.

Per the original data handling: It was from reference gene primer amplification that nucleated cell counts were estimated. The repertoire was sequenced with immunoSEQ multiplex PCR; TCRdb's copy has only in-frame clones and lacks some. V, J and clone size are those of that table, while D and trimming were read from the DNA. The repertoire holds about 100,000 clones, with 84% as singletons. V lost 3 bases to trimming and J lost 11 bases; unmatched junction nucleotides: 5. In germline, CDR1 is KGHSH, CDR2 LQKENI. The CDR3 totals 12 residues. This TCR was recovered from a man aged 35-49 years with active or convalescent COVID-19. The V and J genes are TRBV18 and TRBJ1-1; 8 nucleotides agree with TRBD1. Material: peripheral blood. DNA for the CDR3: TGTGCCAGCTCACCGGCGGACAGGGCGGCTTTCTTT. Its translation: CASSPADRAAFF.